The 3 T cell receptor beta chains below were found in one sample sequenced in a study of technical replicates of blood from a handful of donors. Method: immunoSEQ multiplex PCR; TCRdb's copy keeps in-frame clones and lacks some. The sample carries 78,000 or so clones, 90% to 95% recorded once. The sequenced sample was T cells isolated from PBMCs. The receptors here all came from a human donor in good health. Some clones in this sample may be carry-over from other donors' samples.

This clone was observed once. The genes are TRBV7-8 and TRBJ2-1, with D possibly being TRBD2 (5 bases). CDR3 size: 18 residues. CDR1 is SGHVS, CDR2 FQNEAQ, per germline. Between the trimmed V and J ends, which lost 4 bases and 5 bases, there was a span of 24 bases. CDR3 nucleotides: TGTGCCAGCAGCTACCCCTTCCTCCTCCGACCGGGAAACAATGAGCAGTTCTTC. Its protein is CASSYPFLLRPGNNEQFF. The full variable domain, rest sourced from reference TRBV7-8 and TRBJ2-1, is GAGVSQSPRYKVAKRGQDVALRCDPISGHVSLFWYQQALGQGPEFLTYFQNEAQLDKSGLPSDRFFAERPEGSVSTLKIQRTQQEDSAVYLCASSYPFLLRPGNNEQFFGPGTRLTVL.

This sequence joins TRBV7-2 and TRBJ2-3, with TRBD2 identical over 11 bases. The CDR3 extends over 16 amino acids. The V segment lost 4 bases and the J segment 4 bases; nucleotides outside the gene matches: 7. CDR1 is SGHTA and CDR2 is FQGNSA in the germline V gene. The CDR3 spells CASSSYLAGGSDTQYF. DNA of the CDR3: TGTGCCAGCAGCTCTTATCTAGCGGGGGGCTCAGATACGCAGTATTTT.

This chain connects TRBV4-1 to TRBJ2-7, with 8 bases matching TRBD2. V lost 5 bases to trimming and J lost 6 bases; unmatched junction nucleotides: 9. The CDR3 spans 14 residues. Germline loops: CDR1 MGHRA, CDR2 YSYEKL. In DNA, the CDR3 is TGCGCCAGCAGCTCCGGGACTAGTCTGTTCGAGCAGTACTTC. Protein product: CASSSGTSLFEQYF.